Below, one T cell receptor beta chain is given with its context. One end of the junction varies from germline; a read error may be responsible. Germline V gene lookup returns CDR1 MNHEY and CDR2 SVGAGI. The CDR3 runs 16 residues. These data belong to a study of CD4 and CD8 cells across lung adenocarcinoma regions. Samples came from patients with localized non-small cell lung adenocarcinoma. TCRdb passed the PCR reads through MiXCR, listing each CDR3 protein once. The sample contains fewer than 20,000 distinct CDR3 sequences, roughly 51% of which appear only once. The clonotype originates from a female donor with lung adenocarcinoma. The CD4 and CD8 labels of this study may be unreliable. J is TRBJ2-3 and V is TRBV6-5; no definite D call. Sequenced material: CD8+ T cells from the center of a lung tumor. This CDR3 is CASSYVEAVSSETQYF. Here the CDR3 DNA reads TGTGCCAGCAGTTACGTTGAGGCTGTGAGCTCAGAGACGCAGTATTTT.